This TCR beta chain was found in a study of cytomegalovirus exposure and HLA in healthy donors. Study outcomes and limitations: A later analysis found TCR association rates differed by HLA locus, highest for DRB1 and lowest for HLA-C.

60 Vbeta and 13 Jbeta primers were used in PCR. Per the authors' pipeline: Unique TCR beta chains numbered approximately 80 million in a later analysis, with roughly 11 million shared. The method was immunoSEQ multiplex PCR; TCRdb's version includes in-frame clones alone and lacks a portion of them. The V and J calls and clone size come from that table; D and trimming were worked out from the DNA. The sample holds 110,000 to 150,000 clones, approximately 80% seen once. Germline CDR1 reads LNHNV; CDR2 reads YYDKDF (reference sequence). This CDR3 contains 17 residues. Trimming pared 6 bases from V and 1 base from J, leaving 16 bases between. This clone appeared a few times. The antigen remains undetermined.

The TCR comes from a woman aged 35 to 49 in good health and CMV-seronegative. The sample taken for sequencing was PBMCs. The chain combines TRBV15 with TRBJ2-6; TRBD1 might be the D (6 bases). The DNA of the CDR3 is TGTGCCACCAGTATGGGGCAGGGGAGTTCTGGGGCCAACGTCCTGACTTTC. Protein product: CATSMGQGSSGANVLTF. Full variable domain (remainder filled in from reference TRBV15 and TRBJ2-6): DAMVIQNPRYQVTQFGKPVTLSCSQTLNHNVMYWYQQKSSQAPKLLFHYYDKDFNNEADTPDNFQSRRPNTSFCFLDIRSPGLGDTAMYLCATSMGQGSSGANVLTFGAGSRLTVL.